A single count supports the clone carrying this T cell receptor (beta chain). Its cognate antigen is unknown. This sample was taken from a study of OX40 agonist ivuxolimab in advanced cancers. Study at large: Mean age approximately 59 years, range about 20 to 79; 82.7% male.

The repertoire was sequenced with immunoSEQ multiplex PCR; TCRdb's copy has only in-frame clones and lacks some. The sample has 70,000 to 95,000 clones, about 85% seen once; the top ten hold less than 4.5%. Study-wide results and caveats: Some nonresponders likewise displayed low normalized T-cell clonal expansion. Doses of 0.1 to 3.0 mg/kg were accompanied by clonal expansion of CD4+ and CD8+ blood T cells by week 6.

Germline V CDR1 and CDR2: MNHEY, SMNVEV (reference sequence). This CDR3 is 10 amino acids long. The V gene lost 10 bases and the J gene lost 1 base, with 5 bases spanning the gap. The sequence derives from an adult with an advanced solid tumor such as melanoma, head and neck, liver or kidney cancer. The chain has TRBV27 and TRBJ2-7; no reliable D call. Sequenced here: CD4+ or CD8+ T cells sorted from blood, sampled in a trial of the OX40 agonist ivuxolimab. The DNA for the CDR3 is TGTGCCATCGGTTCCTACGAGCAGTACTTC. Translated: CAIGSYEQYF.